The 10 T cell receptor beta chains in this list originate from one sample, sequenced in a study of cytomegalovirus exposure and HLA in healthy donors. 60 Vbeta and 13 Jbeta primers were used in PCR. Sequencing used immunoSEQ multiplex PCR; TCRdb keeps in-frame clones, though not all of them. Counted here are approximately 160,000 clones, 77% occurring once; the ten biggest clones make up around 2.8%. Sequenced sample: PBMCs. Receptors originate from a woman aged 40 to 50 in good health and CMV-seropositive.

This clone was counted a few times. The chain has TRBV4-3 and TRBJ2-3; D may be TRBD2 (6 bases). The germline V and J ends were trimmed by 4 bases and 5 bases, with 13 bases remaining between them. The germline V gene encodes CDR1 LGHNA and CDR2 YSLEER. The CDR3 has 14 residues. In nucleotides, the CDR3 is TGCGCCAGCAGCCCACGGGAGTCGGGAGATACGCAGTATTTT. Protein product: CASSPRESGDTQYF.

V gene TRBV12-5 combines with J gene TRBJ1-1, with D uncertain. Germline values: CDR1 LGHNT, CDR2 FRNRAP. The CDR3 sequence is 18 residues long. Deletions cut 3 bases from V and 1 base from J, with 21 bases between. CDR3 sequence (DNA): TGTGCTAGTGGTTTCTTTACGGGAGGGATCGGTACGAACACTGAAGCTTTCTTT. It specifies CASGFFTGGIGTNTEAFF.

This clone was picked up a small number of times. V is TRBV4-1 and J is TRBJ1-2; 11 positions agree with TRBD1. CDR3 size: 18 residues. With 0 bases clipped from V and 3 bases from J, the junction kept 9 bases outside the gene matches. Germline loops: CDR1 MGHRA, CDR2 YSYEKL. The CDR3 DNA reads as TGCGCCAGCAGCCAAGATCGCCGAAGGGACAGGGGGTACTATGGCTACACCTTC. Encoded protein: CASSQDRRRDRGYYGYTF.

The V gene is TRBV2, the J gene TRBJ1-1, with TRBD1 matching 7 bases. Per germline, CDR1 SNHLY and CDR2 FYNNEI. V shed 5 bases and J 0 bases; nucleotides not matched to a gene: 6. The CDR3 extends over 15 amino acids. This CDR3 is CASSRQGLLNTEAFF. CDR3 DNA sequence: TGTGCCAGCAGTCGACAGGGACTTTTGAACACTGAAGCTTTCTTT.

The rearrangement links TRBV18 to TRBJ1-3; a possible D gene is TRBD1 (5 bases). The germline V gene encodes CDR1 KGHSH and CDR2 LQKENI. The CDR3 extends over 15 amino acids. Deletions cut 1 base from V and 2 bases from J, with 9 bases between. The DNA of the CDR3 is TGTGCCAGCTCACCACTCTCAGGGACTGGAAACACCATATATTTT. Protein sequence: CASSPLSGTGNTIYF.

The V call is TRBV18, the J call TRBJ1-4, with a possible D match to TRBD1 (6 bases). The CDR3 spans 16 residues. V shed 2 bases and J shed 2 bases, with 12 bases lying between them. CDR1 is KGHSH, CDR2 LQKENI, per germline. This chain's CDR3 is CASSPNAGATNEKLFF. The CDR3 nucleotides are TGTGCCAGCTCACCAAACGCAGGGGCCACTAATGAAAAACTGTTTTTT.

This sequence joins TRBV7-9 and TRBJ1-2; D is undetermined. The CDR3 is 13 amino acids. Trimming shortened V by 1 base and J by 6 bases, and 9 bases separated the two germline ends. Germline-derived CDR1 and CDR2 are SEHNR and FQNEAQ (reference sequence). CDR3 nucleotides: TGTGCCAGCAGCTTAGGTCCTCTTAATGGCTACACCTTC. This codes for CASSLGPLNGYTF.

V is TRBV9 and J is TRBJ2-3; D perhaps matches TRBD1 (6 bases). CDR3 length: 16 residues. Germline V gene lookup returns CDR1 SGDLS and CDR2 YYNGEE. V was shortened by 0 bases and J by 2 bases, with 13 bases between the two germline ends. This CDR3 reads CASSVEVTGSTDTQYF. The CDR3 bases are TGTGCCAGCAGCGTAGAGGTGACAGGATCCACAGATACGCAGTATTTT.

The chain recombines TRBV11-3 with TRBJ1-6, with D maybe TRBD1 (6 bases). In germline, CDR1 is SGHNT, CDR2 YENEEA. The V gene lost 5 bases and the J gene lost 9 bases, with 11 bases spanning the gap. The CDR3 is 13 residues long. The CDR3 DNA reads TGTGCCAGCAGCCCGGGACAAGCTTCACCCCTCCACTTT. Translated, it gives CASSPGQASPLHF.

About this clone: One junction end does not reproduce the germline sequence, and a read error may be involved. The chain has TRBV2 and TRBJ2-7; 8 bases fit TRBD1. Germline CDR1 and CDR2: SNHLY and FYNNEI. This CDR3 comprises 10 residues. The CDR3 is CASRLDREGF. CDR3 DNA: TGTGCCAGCAGACTGGACAGGGAAGGCTTC.